The 8 T cell receptor beta chains in this list originate from one sample, sequenced in a study of control samples from healthy donors and cancer patients. TCRdb's copy holds only in-frame clones and misses some; the assay was immunoSEQ multiplex PCR. This repertoire shows about 45,000 clones, around 75% found once; its top ten account for 15% to 20%. Sequencing was carried out using formalin-fixed, paraffin-embedded tissue. These receptors all stem from a male donor with melanoma.

This clone was observed at least ten times. The chain combines TRBV11-1 with TRBJ1-1; 9 nucleotides agree with TRBD1. Per the germline V gene, CDR1 is SGHAT and CDR2 is FQDESV (reference sequence). The CDR3 is made up of 15 amino acids. V lost 3 bases and J lost 9; bases outside the gene matches: 11. The CDR3 coding sequence is TGTGCCAGCAGCTTCCAGACAGGGGGGCCGGCAAAAGCTTTCTTT. It codes for CASSFQTGGPAKAFF.

V usage is TRBV12-3 or TRBV12-4 and J usage is TRBJ2-7; TRBD1 might be the D (5 bases). Trimming removed 3 bases at V and 12 bases at J, with 12 bases between. This CDR3 comprises 11 residues. The DNA for the CDR3 is TGTGCCAGCAGTTTTAGGGGCCCCAGGTACTTC. Amino acids: CASSFRGPRYF.

This clone was observed a few times. This chain connects TRBV7-8 to TRBJ2-1; either TRBD1 or TRBD2 may fit D (5 bases each). V lost 1 base and J 6 bases, leaving 16 bases between the germline ends. CDR1 is SGHVS, CDR2 FQNEAQ, per germline. The CDR3 runs to 16 residues. The CDR3 here is CASSLVSGAGGNEQFF. The CDR3 nucleotides are TGTGCCAGCAGCTTAGTAAGTGGGGCGGGCGGCAATGAGCAGTTCTTC. Together with reference TRBV7-8 and TRBJ2-1, the CDR3 gives the full variable domain: GAGVSQSPRYKVAKRGQDVALRCDPISGHVSLFWYQQALGQGPEFLTYFQNEAQLDKSGLPSDRFFAERPEGSVSTLKIQRTQQEDSAVYLCASSLVSGAGGNEQFFGPGTRLTVL.

This clone was observed a handful of times. The V and J genes are TRBV27 and TRBJ2-2, with a tentative D call TRBD2 (6 bases). CDR3 length: 14 residues. From germline, CDR1 is MNHEY and CDR2 SMNVEV (reference sequence). The ends were cut back, 0 bases at V and 6 bases at J, with 8 bases in the middle. CDR3 in DNA: TGTGCCAGCAGTTTATCGCCTAGCGCCGGGGAGCTGTTTTTT. Protein: CASSLSPSAGELFF.

The chain is built from TRBV5-4 and TRBJ2-7; 10 bases are a match to TRBD1. Germline V gene lookup returns CDR1 SGHNT and CDR2 YYREEE (reference sequence). V shed 4 bases, J shed 5 bases, and the junction held 9 bases outside the gene matches. The CDR3 is 15 residues long. As DNA, the CDR3 is TGTGCCAGCAGCAAGACAGGGGGCGCAATCGACGAGCAGTACTTC. Protein: CASSKTGGAIDEQYF.

The J gene is TRBJ2-2, the V gene TRBV2; D is uncertain. The CDR3 loop spans 12 amino acids. Germline assignment: CDR1 SNHLY and CDR2 FYNNEI. The V gene lost 6 bases and the J gene lost 6 bases, with 8 bases spanning the gap. The CDR3 DNA reads TGTGCCAGCAGCGCCACATCCGGGGAGCTGTTTTTT. This gives the protein CASSATSGELFF.

The table lists this clone with a count of one. The rearrangement uses TRBV5-1 and TRBJ2-3; no clear D. Trimming removed 5 bases from V and 1 base from J, with 14 bases in between. CDR1 is SGHRS, CDR2 YFSETQ, per germline. This CDR3 is 15 amino acids long. This chain's CDR3 is CASSFRPSGTDTQYF. CDR3 sequence (DNA): TGCGCCAGCAGTTTCCGGCCCTCTGGCACAGATACGCAGTATTTT.

The V and J genes are TRBV19 and TRBJ2-2; D might be TRBD2 (6 bases). V gave up 1 base and J gave up 6 bases, with 24 bases separating them. This CDR3 region has 19 residues. Germline loops: CDR1 LNHDA, CDR2 SQIVND (reference sequence). For the CDR3, the DNA is TGTGCCAGTAGTATAGCGATGACTAGGGCCCTTACCTTTGCCGGGGAGCTGTTTTTT. Its translation is CASSIAMTRALTFAGELFF.